Listed here are 21 T cell receptor beta chains from one sample, sequenced in a study of CD8 T cells in Susac syndrome. Reverse transcription used about 0.45 to 1 ug RNA and random hexamers. TCRdb fed the immunoSEQ multiplex PCR reads into MiXCR, producing one record per CDR3 protein. The table shows under 85,000 distinct CDR3 sequences, with over 85% occurring only once. The sequenced sample consisted of CD8+ T cells from PBMCs. These receptors came from a human donor with multiple sclerosis.

This rearrangement joins TRBV7-2 to TRBJ2-1; D may be TRBD1 (5 bases). V lost 0 bases and J 7 bases, leaving 10 bases between the germline ends. CDR3 length: 14 residues. The germline V gene has CDR1 SGHTA and CDR2 FQGNSA. Here the CDR3 reads CASSLAQGRNEQFF. The CDR3 bases are TGTGCCAGCAGCTTAGCCCAGGGTAGGAATGAGCAGTTCTTC.

The genes are TRBV9 and TRBJ2-5; TRBD1 or TRBD2 may be the D gene (5 bases each). CDR3 length: 16 residues. With 3 bases removed from V and 3 bases from J, the gap between germline ends came to 18 bases. The germline CDR1 and CDR2 sequences are SGDLS and YYNGEE. The DNA of the CDR3 is TGTGCCAGCAGCGGAACCCCATCCGGGACGGAAGAGACCCAGTACTTC. Amino acid sequence: CASSGTPSGTEETQYF. Drawing the rest from reference TRBV9 and TRBJ2-5, the complete variable domain is DSGVTQTPKHLITATGQRVTLRCSPRSGDLSVYWYQQSLDQGLQFLIQYYNGEERAKGNILERFSAQQFPDLHSELNLSSLELGDSALYFCASSGTPSGTEETQYFGPGTRLLVL.

This clonotype showed up just once. The chain has TRBV9 and TRBJ2-7; TRBD2 matches at 7 bases. The CDR3 runs 16 residues. CDR1 and CDR2 from the germline V gene are SGDLS and YYNGEE. Unmatched junction bases numbered 13, after V lost 3 bases and J lost 4 bases. CDR3 protein: CASSDEAGVGVYEQYF. The DNA of the CDR3 is TGTGCCAGCAGCGATGAGGCGGGAGTGGGGGTTTACGAGCAGTACTTC.

The chain is built from TRBV24-1 and TRBJ2-3; D not certain. Deletions cut 8 bases from V and 2 bases from J, with 4 bases between. CDR3 size: 11 residues. Germline loops: CDR1 KGHDR, CDR2 SFDVKD. The CDR3 region is CATKSTDTQYF. The CDR3 DNA reads as TGTGCCACCAAATCCACAGATACGCAGTATTTT.

The V and J genes are TRBV24-1 and TRBJ1-5; 8 nucleotides line up with TRBD1. CDR3 length: 14 residues. V dropped 4 bases and J dropped 6; count of bases not matched to a gene: 4. Germline V CDR1 and CDR2: KGHDR, SFDVKD. CDR3 amino acids: CATSDAGGFQPQHF. For the CDR3, the DNA is TGTGCCACCAGTGACGCAGGGGGCTTTCAGCCCCAGCATTTT.

This clonotype was observed once. The DNA of the CDR3 is TGCAGTGCTAGAGATCACGCGGGAGAGGAAGAGACCCAGTACTTC. This codes for CSARDHAGEEETQYF. The chain joins TRBV20-1 to TRBJ2-5, with 7 bases that match TRBD2. Germline lookup yields CDR1 DFQATT and CDR2 SNEGSKA (reference sequence). V gave up 0 bases and J gave up 3 bases; unmatched junction bases: 7. The CDR3 is 15 amino acids.

V and J are TRBV7-9 and TRBJ1-2, with D perhaps matching TRBD1 (6 bases). V dropped 1 base and J dropped 6 bases, with 12 bases sitting between them. The germline CDR1 and CDR2 sequences are SEHNR and FQNEAQ (reference sequence). The CDR3 is 14 residues long. The CDR3 region is CASSLVPGVDGYTF. The CDR3 DNA sequence: TGTGCCAGCAGCTTAGTTCCAGGGGTGGATGGCTACACCTTC.

The chain has TRBV15 and TRBJ1-1, with no clear D. Trimming stripped 4 bases from V and 4 bases from J, with 13 bases between. CDR1 is LNHNV and CDR2 is YYDKDF in the germline V gene (reference sequence). The CDR3 runs to 14 residues. The DNA for the CDR3 is TGTGCCACCAGCATGGATCGAGGGTCCACTGAAGCTTTCTTT. Residues: CATSMDRGSTEAFF.

The chain uses TRBV7-2 and TRBJ2-1; 7 bases are shared with TRBD1. V lost 6 bases to trimming and J lost 0 bases; unmatched junction nucleotides: 11. The CDR3 consists of 17 residues. Germline V gene data show CDR1 as SGHTA and CDR2 as FQGNSA. CDR3 sequence reads: CASSPYEQGRSYNEQFF. The CDR3 nucleotides read TGTGCCAGCAGTCCTTATGAACAGGGGCGCTCCTACAATGAGCAGTTCTTC.

This clonotype was counted between two and nine times. The chain links TRBV28 to TRBJ1-2; D ambiguous. CDR3 length: 13 amino acids. Germline CDR1 and CDR2: MDHEN and SYDVKM. V was pared by 2 bases and J by 3 bases, with 7 bases between. CDR3 DNA sequence: TGTGCCAGCAGTTTAGACCGTGACTATGGCTACACCTTC. Translating it yields CASSLDRDYGYTF.

V and J are TRBV5-1 and TRBJ1-1; 10 nucleotides line up with TRBD1. Germline assignment: CDR1 SGHRS and CDR2 YFSETQ. V lost 4 bases and J lost 6; bases outside the gene matches: 9. The CDR3 contains 15 residues. In nucleotides, the CDR3 is TGCGCCAGCAGCCAACCGGGACAGGGGTCCCCTGAAGCTTTCTTT. Translation: CASSQPGQGSPEAFF.

V gene TRBV29-1 combines with J gene TRBJ2-3; D remains unclear. Trimming pared 2 bases from V and 0 bases from J, leaving 12 bases between. Germline CDR1 reads SQVTM; CDR2 reads ANQGSEA. This CDR3 is 15 amino acids long. The DNA of the CDR3 is TGCAGCGTTGAACTCGCAGCGACTAGCACAGATACGCAGTATTTT. Its protein product is CSVELAATSTDTQYF.

The chain is built from TRBV5-1 and TRBJ2-7; 7 positions agree with TRBD1. The CDR3 has 14 amino acids. V gave up 7 bases and J gave up 2 bases; unmatched junction bases: 9. Looked up from germline, CDR1 is SGHRS and CDR2 is YFSETQ. CDR3 coding DNA: TGCGCCAGCCAACCTGCGACAGGGACCTACGAGCAGTACTTC. Amino acids: CASQPATGTYEQYF.

The chain links TRBV28 to TRBJ2-2, with 10 bases fitting TRBD2. J gave up 3 bases and V 4 bases, and 8 bases lay outside the gene matches. The germline V gene has CDR1 MDHEN and CDR2 SYDVKM. The CDR3 spans 17 residues. CDR3 residues: CASSSYRTSGYTGELFF. The DNA of the CDR3 is TGTGCCAGCAGTTCTTATCGGACTAGCGGATACACCGGGGAGCTGTTTTTT. Full variable domain (outside the CDR3, taken from reference TRBV28 and TRBJ2-2): DVKVTQSSRYLVKRTGEKVFLECVQDMDHENMFWYRQDPGLGLRLIYFSYDVKMKEKGDIPEGYSVSREKKERFSLILESASTNQTSMYLCASSSYRTSGYTGELFFGEGSRLTVL.

V usage is TRBV6-2 or TRBV6-3 and J usage is TRBJ2-1, with D possibly TRBD2 on 6 matching bases. Germline CDR1 reads MNHEY; CDR2 reads SVGEGT. The CDR3 loop spans 14 amino acids. V was clipped by 2 bases and J by 6 bases, with 11 bases between them. CDR3: CASSYAVEGNEQFF. In DNA form, the CDR3 reads TGTGCCAGCAGTTACGCGGTGGAGGGCAATGAGCAGTTCTTC.

The gene calls are TRBV19 and TRBJ1-2; D unresolved. The CDR3 is 14 amino acids. The germline V and J ends were trimmed by 7 bases and 2 bases, with 14 bases remaining between them. Germline V gives CDR1 LNHDA, CDR2 SQIVND (reference sequence). As DNA, the CDR3 is TGTGCCAGTACCCTATGGACGGACAACTATGGCTACACCTTC. It codes for CASTLWTDNYGYTF. Variable domain in full (rest from reference TRBV19 and TRBJ1-2): DGGITQSPKYLFRKEGQNVTLSCEQNLNHDAMYWYRQDPGQGLRLIYYSQIVNDFQKGDIAEGYSVSREKKESFPLTVTSAQKNPTAFYLCASTLWTDNYGYTFGSGTRLTVV.

The rearrangement links TRBV6-4 to TRBJ2-1; D ambiguous. Trimming pared 2 bases from V and 6 bases from J, leaving 14 bases between. Per germline, CDR1 MRHNA and CDR2 SNTAGT. The CDR3 is 15 amino acids. CDR3 sequence reads: CASSDRSDSTNEQFF. As DNA, the CDR3 is TGTGCCAGCAGTGACCGCTCGGATTCCACCAATGAGCAGTTCTTC.

This sequence joins TRBV7-9 and TRBJ2-2; D unclear. V lost 5 bases to trimming and J lost 7 bases, with 14 bases between them. Germline-derived CDR1 and CDR2 are SEHNR and FQNEAQ (reference sequence). CDR3 size: 14 residues. The CDR3 nucleotides read TGTGCCAGCAGCCCGAGGACCGCTGTCGGGGAGCTGTTTTTT. It is translated as CASSPRTAVGELFF.

The chain carries TRBV12-3 or TRBV12-4 and TRBJ2-7; D uncertain. V was clipped by 3 bases and J by 0 bases, with 12 bases between them. The length of the CDR3 is 15 residues. CDR3 region: CASSFGTGSSYEQYF. CDR3 bases: TGTGCCAGCAGTTTCGGAACGGGTAGCTCCTACGAGCAGTACTTC.

The V call is TRBV5-1, the J call TRBJ2-1; the D gene is possibly TRBD1 (6 bases). Deletions cut 10 bases from V and 8 bases from J, with 16 bases between. Germline CDR1 reads SGHRS; CDR2 reads YFSETQ. The CDR3 extends over 12 amino acids. CDR3 sequence reads: CAPEGVGHEQFF. CDR3 sequence (DNA): TGCGCCCCCGAGGGGGTAGGGCATGAGCAGTTCTTC.

The genes are TRBV5-8 and TRBJ2-3, with 9 positions matching TRBD1. J was trimmed by 4 bases and V by 10 bases; bases with no gene match: 13. Germline V gene lookup returns CDR1 SGHTS and CDR2 YDEGEE. The CDR3 loop spans 15 amino acids. CDR3 sequence: CASPRTGDSSDTQYF. The CDR3 bases are TGTGCCTCTCCCCGGACAGGGGACTCTTCAGATACGCAGTATTTT.